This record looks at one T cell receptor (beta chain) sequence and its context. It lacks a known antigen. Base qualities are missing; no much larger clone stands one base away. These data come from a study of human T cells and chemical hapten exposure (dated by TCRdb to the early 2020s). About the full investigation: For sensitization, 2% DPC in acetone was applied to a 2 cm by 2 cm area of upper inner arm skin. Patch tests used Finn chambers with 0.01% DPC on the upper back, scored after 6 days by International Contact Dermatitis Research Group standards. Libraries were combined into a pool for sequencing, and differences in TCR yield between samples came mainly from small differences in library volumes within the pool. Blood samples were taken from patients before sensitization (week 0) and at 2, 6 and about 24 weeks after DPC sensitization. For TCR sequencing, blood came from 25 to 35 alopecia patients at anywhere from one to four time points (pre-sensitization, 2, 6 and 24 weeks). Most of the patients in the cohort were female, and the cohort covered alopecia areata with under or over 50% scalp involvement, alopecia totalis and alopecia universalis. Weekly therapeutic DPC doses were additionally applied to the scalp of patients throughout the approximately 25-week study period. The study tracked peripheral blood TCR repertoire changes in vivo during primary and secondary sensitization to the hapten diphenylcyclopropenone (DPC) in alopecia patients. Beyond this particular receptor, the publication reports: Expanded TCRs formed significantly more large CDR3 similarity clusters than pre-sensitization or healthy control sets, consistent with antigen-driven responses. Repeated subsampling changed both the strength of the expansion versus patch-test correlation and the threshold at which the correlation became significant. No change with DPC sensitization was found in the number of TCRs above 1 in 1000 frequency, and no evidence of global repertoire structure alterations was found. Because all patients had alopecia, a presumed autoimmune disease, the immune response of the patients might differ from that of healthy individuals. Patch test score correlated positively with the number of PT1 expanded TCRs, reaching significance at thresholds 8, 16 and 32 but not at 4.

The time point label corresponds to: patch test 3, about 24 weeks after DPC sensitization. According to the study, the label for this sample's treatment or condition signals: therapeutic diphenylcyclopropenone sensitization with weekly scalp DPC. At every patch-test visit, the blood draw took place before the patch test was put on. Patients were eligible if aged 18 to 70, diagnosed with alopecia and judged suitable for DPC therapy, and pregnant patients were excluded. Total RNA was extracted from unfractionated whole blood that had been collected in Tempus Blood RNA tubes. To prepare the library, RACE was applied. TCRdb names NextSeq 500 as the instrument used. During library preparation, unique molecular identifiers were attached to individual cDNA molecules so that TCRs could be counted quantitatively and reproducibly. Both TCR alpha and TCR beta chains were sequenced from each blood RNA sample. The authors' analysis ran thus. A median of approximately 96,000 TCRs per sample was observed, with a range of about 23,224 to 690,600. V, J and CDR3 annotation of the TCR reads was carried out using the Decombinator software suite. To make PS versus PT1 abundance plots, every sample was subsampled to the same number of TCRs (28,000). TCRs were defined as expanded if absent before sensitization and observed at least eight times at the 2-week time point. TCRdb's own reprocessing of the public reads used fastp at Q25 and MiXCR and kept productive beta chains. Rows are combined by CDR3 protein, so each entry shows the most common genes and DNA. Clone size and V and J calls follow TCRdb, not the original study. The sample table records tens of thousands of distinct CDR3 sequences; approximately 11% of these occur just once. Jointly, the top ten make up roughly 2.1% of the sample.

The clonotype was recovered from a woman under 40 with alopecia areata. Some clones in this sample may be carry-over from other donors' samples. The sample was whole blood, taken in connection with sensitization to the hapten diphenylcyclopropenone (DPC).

DNA sequence: TGTGCCAGCAGCATGGACCGGAGGGAGACCCAGTACTTC. Translation gives CASSMDRRETQYF. The chain employs TRBV7-3 and TRBJ2-5, with TRBD2 perhaps the D gene, on 5 matching bases. Taken from cysteine to phenylalanine, the CDR3 has 13 residues. Left in the record is the CDR3 DNA by itself, 39 bases read in frame from the first base. V gives up 5 bases and J gives up 5 bases, and the segment between their germline ends measures 12 bases. CDR1 and CDR2 are drawn from the germline V gene: SGHTA, FQGTGA.